What follows are 27 T cell receptor beta chains derived from one specimen sequenced in a study of neoadjuvant anti-PD-1 for oral cavity cancer. Produced via immunoSEQ multiplex PCR; TCRdb's table is partial and in-frame only. The table shows around 68,000 clones, with approximately 87% occurring only once. This sample's time point: after neoadjuvant nivolumab, at surgical resection. The sequencing used PBMCs, collected after nivolumab (anti-PD-1) treatment. The receptors were gathered from a person between 40 and 80 years old with oral cavity squamous cell carcinoma.

This clone was seen just once. This sequence joins TRBV30 and TRBJ2-3; D is undetermined. V shed 0 bases and J shed 2 bases, with 9 bases lying between them. Germline V gene lookup returns CDR1 GTSNPN and CDR2 SVGIG (reference sequence). The CDR3 is 14 amino acids. In DNA, the CDR3 is TGTGCCTGGAGTGTACTGAGGTTCACAGATACGCAGTATTTT. Protein product: CAWSVLRFTDTQYF. Based on the CDR3 plus reference TRBV30 and TRBJ2-3, the full variable domain is SQTIHQWPATLVQPVGSPLSLECTVEGTSNPNLYWYRQAAGRGLQLLFYSVGIGQISSEVPQNLSASRPQDRQFILSSKKLLLSDSGFYLCAWSVLRFTDTQYFGPGTRLTVL.

The V gene is TRBV2, the J gene TRBJ2-6; maybe TRBD1 (6 bases). The CDR3 is 15 residues long. Germline assignment: CDR1 SNHLY and CDR2 FYNNEI. V lost 6 bases, J lost 1 base, and 10 bases lay in between. The CDR3 nucleotides are TGTGCCAGCAGAGACGGACAGTCTGGGGCCAACGTCCTGACTTTC. Protein sequence: CASRDGQSGANVLTF.

In DNA, the CDR3 is TGCGCCAGCAGCTTGGGAACGTTCATACAGGGGGCTGGTGAGACCCAGTACTTC. It codes for CASSLGTFIQGAGETQYF. J is TRBJ2-5 and V is TRBV5-1; 9 bases map to TRBD1. The CDR3 is 18 amino acids. J lost 5 bases, V lost 0 bases, and 14 bases had no gene match. Germline V gene data show CDR1 as SGHRS and CDR2 as YFSETQ.

This chain uses TRBV19 with TRBJ1-4; TRBD1 matches 7 bases. Germline CDR1 is LNHDA and CDR2 is SQIVND (reference sequence). There are 14 residues in the CDR3. V gave up 3 bases and J gave up 7 bases; unmatched junction bases: 5. The CDR3 reads CASSIGQGGEKLFF. CDR3 bases: TGTGCCAGTAGTATCGGCCAGGGGGGTGAAAAACTGTTTTTT.

This clone came up once. This chain uses TRBV10-1 with TRBJ1-2; 10 bases match TRBD1. V lost 8 bases and J lost 7; bases outside the gene matches: 10. This CDR3 region has 14 residues. The V gene's germline CDR1 is WNHNN and CDR2 SYGVQD (reference sequence). The DNA of the CDR3 is TGCGCCAGCTCCCCCGGGACAGGGGCCTCTGGCTACACCTTC. Residues: CASSPGTGASGYTF.

The V call is TRBV19, the J call TRBJ2-1; 12 nucleotides agree with TRBD2. The CDR3 has 17 amino acids. Losses at the gene ends were 6 bases for V and 3 bases for J; bases not matched to a gene: 9. CDR1 LNHDA and CDR2 SQIVND come from the germline V gene (reference sequence). The CDR3 bases are TGTGCCAGTAGGGGGACTAGCGGGTGGAGGGACTACAATGAGCAGTTCTTC. It is translated as CASRGTSGWRDYNEQFF. Using reference TRBV19 and TRBJ2-1 for the parts outside the CDR3, the full variable domain is DGGITQSPKYLFRKEGQNVTLSCEQNLNHDAMYWYRQDPGQGLRLIYYSQIVNDFQKGDIAEGYSVSREKKESFPLTVTSAQKNPTAFYLCASRGTSGWRDYNEQFFGPGTRLTVL.

This clone has only a few counts. V usage is TRBV4-2 and J usage is TRBJ1-1; 7 positions agree with TRBD1. In germline, CDR1 is LGHNA, CDR2 YNFKEQ. V trimming: 0 bases; J trimming: 7 bases; junction bases outside the gene matches: 11. This CDR3 has 16 amino acids. CDR3 loop: CASSQDLWQGVGEAFF. The CDR3 DNA reads TGTGCCAGCAGCCAAGATCTGTGGCAGGGGGTTGGTGAAGCTTTCTTT.

V gene TRBV21-1 combines with J gene TRBJ1-5. TRBV21-1 is termed a pseudogene. The CDR3 is 17 amino acids. DNA for the CDR3: TGTGCCAGCAGCAAAGGCGGGATAGGGGGGCACGGGCAGCCCCAGCATTTT. Protein sequence: CASSKGGIGGHGQPQHF.

The rearrangement uses TRBV7-3 and TRBJ2-5; D could derive from TRBD1 or TRBD2 (5 bases each). V was clipped by 3 bases and J by 5 bases, with 10 bases between them. The CDR3 contains 13 residues. Germline CDR1 and CDR2: SGHTA and FQGTGA. CDR3 DNA: TGTGCCAGCAGCTTCCAATGGGGGGAGACCCAGTACTTC. Translating gives CASSFQWGETQYF.

The rearrangement uses TRBV28 and TRBJ2-3; perhaps TRBD2 as D (6 bases). V was cut by 5 bases and J by 3 bases, with 15 bases left in between. This CDR3 region has 15 residues. Per the germline V gene, CDR1 is MDHEN and CDR2 is SYDVKM. For the CDR3, the DNA is TGTGCCAGCAGTGAAGGAGGGGCGAGAACAGATACGCAGTATTTT. It yields the protein CASSEGGARTDTQYF.

CDR3 bases: TGTGCCAGCAGTTTGGATCAGGCGGGCACTGAAGCTTTCTTT. Amino acid sequence: CASSLDQAGTEAFF. The V and J genes are TRBV28 and TRBJ1-1; D call uncertain. Trimming shortened V by 3 bases and J by 4 bases, and 12 bases separated the two germline ends. The CDR3 length is 14 residues. Per germline, CDR1 MDHEN and CDR2 SYDVKM.

This chain connects TRBV19 to TRBJ2-1; 11 positions match TRBD2. The ends lost 5 bases at V and 3 bases at J; junction bases unmatched: 9. CDR3 length equals 17 residues. Germline-derived CDR1 and CDR2 are LNHDA and SQIVND (reference sequence). The CDR3 loop reads CASSGGLAGNIYNEQFF. The CDR3 bases are TGTGCCAGTAGTGGAGGACTAGCGGGTAATATCTACAATGAGCAGTTCTTC.

The V gene is TRBV4-1, the J gene TRBJ2-2; D remains ambiguous. Germline V lookup: CDR1 MGHRA, CDR2 YSYEKL. V shed 0 bases and J shed 4 bases, with 12 bases lying between them. CDR3 length equals 16 residues. In DNA form, the CDR3 reads TGCGCCAGCAGCCAAGATCCCGGCAGATCCACCGGGGAGCTGTTTTTT. Translation: CASSQDPGRSTGELFF.

This chain links TRBV10-2 with TRBJ2-7, with TRBD1 identical over 8 bases. The junction had 3 bases not matched to a gene; V was cut back by 8 bases and J by 3 bases. The CDR3 spans 12 residues. Germline V gene lookup returns CDR1 WSHSY and CDR2 SAAADI. CDR3 coding DNA: TGCGCCAGCTATGACAGGGGCTACGAGCAGTACTTC. Its translation is CASYDRGYEQYF.

This chain connects TRBV6-5 to TRBJ1-5; D unclear. Germline V gene data show CDR1 as MNHEY and CDR2 as SVGAGI. The CDR3 sequence is 13 residues long. V was trimmed by 4 bases and J by 4 bases, leaving 8 bases between them. The CDR3 sequence: CASSFFRNQPQHF. The DNA for the CDR3 is TGTGCCAGCAGTTTTTTCCGAAATCAGCCCCAGCATTTT.

J is TRBJ1-1 and V is TRBV5-4, with a possible D match to TRBD1 (6 bases). V lost 0 bases and J 8 bases, leaving 14 bases between the germline ends. Germline V gives CDR1 SGHNT, CDR2 YYREEE (reference sequence). The CDR3 spans 14 residues. The CDR3 spells CASSLVVRGGEAFF. The CDR3 bases are TGTGCCAGCAGCTTGGTGGTCAGGGGCGGGGAAGCTTTCTTT.

This clone showed up just a few times. The gene calls are TRBV19 and TRBJ1-1; 7 nucleotides agree with TRBD1. After removal of 6 bases from V and 0 bases from J, the junction contained 13 bases not matched to a gene. The CDR3 extends over 17 amino acids. Germline V gene lookup returns CDR1 LNHDA and CDR2 SQIVND (reference sequence). CDR3 coding DNA: TGTGCCAGTAGCTCTTTGGGACAGAGGAGAATGAACACTGAAGCTTTCTTT. Its translation is CASSSLGQRRMNTEAFF.

This chain joins TRBV5-6 and TRBJ1-3, with D uncertain. The CDR3 runs to 16 residues. The V end lost 1 base, the J end lost 0 bases, and 11 bases lay between the germline ends. CDR1 SGHDT and CDR2 YYEEEE come from the germline V gene. This chain's CDR3 is CASSLRAASSGNTIYF. The CDR3 region has the DNA TGTGCCAGCAGCTTGAGGGCAGCCAGCTCTGGAAACACCATATATTTT.

This chain links TRBV29-1 with TRBJ2-2; no clear D. V dropped 4 bases and J dropped 1 base, with 10 bases sitting between them. Per the germline V gene, CDR1 is SQVTM and CDR2 is ANQGSEA. This CDR3 region has 14 residues. CDR3 in amino acids: CSVGIGWNTGELFF. The CDR3 DNA follows: TGCAGCGTTGGGATAGGTTGGAACACCGGGGAGCTGTTTTTT.

The chain couples TRBV11-2 to TRBJ2-7, with a tentative D call TRBD1 (6 bases). With 6 bases removed from V and 5 bases from J, the gap between germline ends came to 20 bases. This CDR3 has 15 residues. Germline-derived CDR1 and CDR2 are SGHAT and FQNNGV. The CDR3 DNA reads TGTGCCAGCAGTGGGTACACCAGGGGTCGGGACGAGCAGTACTTC. The encoded protein is CASSGYTRGRDEQYF.

This clone was seen only once. J is TRBJ2-4 and V is TRBV19; 9 nucleotides line up with TRBD1. Per the germline V gene, CDR1 is LNHDA and CDR2 is SQIVND (reference sequence). CDR3 length: 15 amino acids. V was clipped by 3 bases and J by 2 bases; unmatched bases: 2. DNA of the CDR3: TGTGCCAGTAGTATGACAGGGGGGACCAAAAACATTCAGTACTTC. Its translation: CASSMTGGTKNIQYF. Combining the CDR3 with reference TRBV19 and TRBJ2-4 gives the whole variable domain DGGITQSPKYLFRKEGQNVTLSCEQNLNHDAMYWYRQDPGQGLRLIYYSQIVNDFQKGDIAEGYSVSREKKESFPLTVTSAQKNPTAFYLCASSMTGGTKNIQYFGAGTRLSVL.

V gene TRBV2 combines with J gene TRBJ1-2; D may be TRBD1 (5 bases). Germline V gene sequence: CDR1 SNHLY, CDR2 FYNNEI. The CDR3 is 15 amino acids. The germline V and J ends were trimmed by 6 bases and 0 bases, with 14 bases remaining between them. In DNA form, the CDR3 reads TGTGCCAGCAGCGCAGAGGTGACAGCTAACTATGGCTACACCTTC. Translated: CASSAEVTANYGYTF.

The chain carries TRBV5-1 and TRBJ2-3, with 12 positions matching TRBD2. Germline loops: CDR1 SGHRS, CDR2 YFSETQ. The trim removed 4 bases at V and 3 bases at J, leaving 9 bases unmatched. This CDR3 contains 17 residues. The CDR3 here is CASSPLVGTSGTDTQYF. In nucleotides, the CDR3 is TGCGCCAGCAGCCCCCTAGTCGGGACTAGCGGGACAGATACGCAGTATTTT.

This chain joins TRBV5-5 and TRBJ2-3; D is uncertain. V lost 1 base and J lost 3, with 3 bases in between. The germline V gene has CDR1 SGHKS and CDR2 YYEKEE (reference sequence). The CDR3 sequence is 12 residues long. The CDR3 sequence is CASSLTTDTQYF. Written as DNA, the CDR3 is TGTGCCAGCAGCTTGACGACAGATACGCAGTATTTT.

The chain combines TRBV28 with TRBJ1-5; D ambiguous. With 7 bases removed from V and 3 bases from J, the gap between germline ends came to 13 bases. The CDR3 is made up of 14 amino acids. Germline V gene sequence: CDR1 MDHEN, CDR2 SYDVKM. Here the CDR3 reads CASNQGGSNQPQHF. In DNA form, the CDR3 reads TGTGCCAGCAACCAAGGAGGGTCCAATCAGCCCCAGCATTTT.

The chain employs TRBV4-1 and TRBJ1-1; D not certain. Trimming pared 3 bases from V and 7 bases from J, leaving 15 bases between. Germline CDR1 is MGHRA and CDR2 is YSYEKL. The CDR3 is 14 amino acids. CDR3 coding DNA: TGCGCCAGCAGCCAGCTTCCCACAGTAGTTGAAGCTTTCTTT. It encodes CASSQLPTVVEAFF.

V is TRBV11-2 and J is TRBJ2-5; TRBD1 or TRBD2 may be the D gene (5 bases each). The V gene's germline CDR1 is SGHAT and CDR2 FQNNGV. The CDR3 spans 15 residues. V lost 1 base, J lost 5 bases, and 14 bases lay in between. This chain's CDR3 is CASSLAGQGRETQYF. Here the CDR3 DNA reads TGTGCCAGCAGCTTAGCGGGGCAGGGTAGGGAGACCCAGTACTTC.